The present entry profiles one T cell receptor (beta chain) with its context. Each cell subset's genomic DNA was divided evenly among several immunoSEQ plates. This table comes from immunoSEQ multiplex PCR, and its TCRdb copy is limited to in-frame clones, with some not included. The data hold approximately 700,000 clones, with around 73% observed a single time. The ends were cut back, 1 base at V and 4 bases at J, with 16 bases in the middle. The CDR3 totals 16 residues. From germline, CDR1 is SGHTA and CDR2 FQGNSA. The sample originates from a study of shared clonotypes between healthy human individuals.

This clonotype was sampled from a woman aged 25 to 39 in good health. Sequencing was carried out using memory CD4+ T cells sorted from blood. Subset of the sample: CD45RA-negative fraction. The rearrangement links TRBV7-2 to TRBJ1-2; D remains unclear. The CDR3 spells CASSLESSDIIYGYTF. CDR3 nucleotides: TGTGCCAGCAGCTTAGAATCCTCAGACATCATCTATGGCTACACCTTC.